This is a list of T cell receptor beta chains from one sample in a study of shared clonotypes between healthy human individuals. Sequencing used immunoSEQ multiplex PCR; TCRdb keeps in-frame clones, though not all of them. Seen here are 1.5 million to 1.9 million clones, 98% observed once, and the top ten hold roughly 0.42%. Material for sequencing was naive CD4+ T cells sorted from blood. Source of these receptors: a man aged 25 to 40 in good health. Both conserved end residues are part of each CDR3. D genes are given only for firm matches. A row's size may be missing; if present it is once, few, many or a size class.

V gene,clone size,J gene,D gene,CDR3 protein,CDR3 DNA
TRBV6-5,.,TRBJ1-2,.,CASHDRGRHGYTF,TGTGCCAGCCACGACCGGGGGAGACATGGCTACACCTTC
TRBV6-1,few,TRBJ1-1,.,CASSEVTEAFF,TGTGCCAGCAGTGAAGTCACTGAAGCTTTCTTT
TRBV27,.,TRBJ2-6,.,CASSLSGQYLTSGANVLTF,TGTGCCAGCAGTTTATCGGGCCAGTACTTAACCTCTGGGGCCAACGTCCTGACTTTC
TRBV10-3,.,TRBJ2-7,TRBD1,CAISEPGQGEEQYF,TGTGCCATCAGTGAACCGGGACAGGGAGAAGAGCAGTACTTC
TRBV14,once,TRBJ2-1,TRBD2,CASSYSGGRNEQFF,TGTGCCAGCTCTTATAGCGGCGGGAGAAATGAGCAGTTCTTC
TRBV5-1,.,TRBJ1-3,TRBD1,CASSWDSGNTIYF,TGCGCCAGCAGCTGGGACAGTGGAAACACCATATATTTT
TRBV29-1,.,TRBJ2-1,.,CSVAVFENNEQFF,TGCAGCGTTGCCGTATTCGAGAACAATGAGCAGTTCTTC
TRBV27,.,TRBJ2-7,TRBD2,CASSLIGASGSSQIYEQYF,TGTGCCAGCAGTTTAATCGGGGCTAGCGGGAGTTCACAAATCTACGAGCAGTACTTC
TRBV5-4,.,TRBJ1-1,.,CASSFPGMNTEAFF,TGTGCCAGCAGCTTCCCAGGGATGAACACTGAAGCTTTCTTT
TRBV11-2,.,TRBJ1-1,TRBD1,CASSLTGWAFF,TGTGCCAGCAGCCTGACAGGGTGGGCTTTCTTT
TRBV11-2,.,TRBJ2-7,.,CASRTWSEEQYF,TGTGCCAGCCGAACTTGGTCGGAAGAGCAGTACTTC
TRBV25-1,.,TRBJ1-4,.,CASSDIFGKLFF,TGTGCCAGCAGTGACATATTTGGAAAACTGTTTTTT
TRBV5-4,.,TRBJ1-2,TRBD1,CASSLPRDRGYGYTF,TGTGCCAGCAGCTTGCCCCGGGACAGGGGCTATGGCTACACCTTC
TRBV6-5,.,TRBJ2-7,.,CASNRGYEQYF,TGTGCCAGCAACCGCGGGTACGAGCAGTACTTC
TRBV11-3,.,TRBJ2-5,TRBD2,CASSPSGGQETQYF,TGTGCCAGCAGCCCTAGCGGGGGCCAAGAGACCCAGTACTTC
TRBV29-1,.,TRBJ2-1,TRBD2,CSVGLAGVTEQFF,TGCAGCGTTGGACTAGCGGGAGTAACTGAGCAGTTCTTC
TRBV5-1,.,TRBJ2-1,TRBD2,CASSSGTSGSRGYNEQFF,TGCGCCAGCAGCTCCGGGACTAGCGGGAGTCGCGGATACAATGAGCAGTTCTTC
TRBV7-9,.,TRBJ1-1,TRBD1,CASSPASGTELEAFF,TGTGCCAGCAGCCCCGCCTCCGGGACAGAGCTTGAAGCTTTCTTT
TRBV5-4,once,TRBJ2-1,TRBD1,CASSQSGTVTNEQFF,TGTGCCAGCAGCCAGTCCGGGACAGTAACCAATGAGCAGTTCTTC
TRBV7-9,.,TRBJ1-3,TRBD1,CASSLALQGSGNTIYF,TGTGCCAGCAGCTTAGCTCTACAGGGGTCTGGAAACACCATATATTTT
TRBV5-3,.,TRBJ2-5,TRBD1,CARSGDREQETQYF,TGTGCCAGAAGCGGTGACAGGGAGCAAGAGACCCAGTACTTC
TRBV28,.,TRBJ1-5,.,CASSFFETVRPQHF,TGTGCCAGCAGTTTCTTTGAAACGGTTAGGCCCCAGCATTTT
TRBV7-6,.,TRBJ2-2,.,CASSSASFGELFF,TGTGCCAGCAGCTCCGCATCCTTCGGGGAGCTGTTTTTT
TRBV27,.,TRBJ2-3,.,CASSNTAGTDTQYF,TGTGCCAGCAGTAACACGGCGGGCACAGATACGCAGTATTTT
TRBV27,.,TRBJ2-1,TRBD2,CASRPTSGRAYSQFF,TGTGCCAGCAGACCGACTAGCGGGAGGGCATACAGTCAGTTCTTC
TRBV19,.,TRBJ1-3,.,CASSIWRGDSDRNTIYF,TGTGCCAGTAGTATCTGGAGAGGGGACTCCGACCGAAACACCATATATTTT
TRBV9,.,TRBJ2-5,TRBD1,CASSVGTGGQSFSLQETQYF,TGTGCCAGCAGCGTAGGAACAGGGGGCCAATCCTTTAGCCTTCAAGAGACCCAGTACTTC
TRBV27,.,TRBJ2-1,.,CASSLEGRNYNEQFF,TGTGCCAGCAGTTTGGAAGGGAGAAACTACAATGAGCAGTTCTTC
TRBV6-6,.,TRBJ2-7,.,CASSPKSEQYF,TGTGCCAGCAGCCCAAAAAGCGAGCAGTACTTC
TRBV18,.,TRBJ2-2,.,CASSPPSRQGLVTGELFF,TGTGCCAGCTCACCACCGAGTCGCCAGGGCTTGGTCACCGGGGAGCTGTTTTTT
TRBV5-1,once,TRBJ2-5,TRBD2,CASSSLAGGDQETQYF,TGCGCCAGCAGCTCACTAGCGGGAGGCGACCAAGAGACCCAGTACTTC
TRBV11-2,.,TRBJ2-7,.,CASAEGGEQYF,TGTGCCAGCGCCGAGGGGGGCGAGCAGTACTTC
TRBV9,.,TRBJ2-1,.,CASSVSVINNEQFF,TGTGCCAGCAGCGTATCGGTAATCAACAATGAGCAGTTCTTC
TRBV7-2,.,TRBJ1-3,.,CASSIQGGNTIYF,TGTGCCAGCAGCATACAGGGAGGAAACACCATATATTTT
TRBV9,.,TRBJ2-3,.,CASSVDSFGATDTQYF,TGTGCCAGCAGCGTAGATAGTTTTGGCGCCACAGATACGCAGTATTTT
TRBV28,.,TRBJ2-3,.,CASSVTTDTQYF,TGTGCCAGCAGTGTTACGACGGATACGCAGTATTTT
TRBV18,.,TRBJ2-1,TRBD2,CASSPGLAGGLEQFF,TGTGCCAGCTCACCAGGACTAGCGGGAGGGTTGGAGCAGTTCTTC
TRBV11-2,.,TRBJ1-4,TRBD1,CASSPPVLDRGGEKLFF,TGTGCCAGCAGCCCGCCGGTTTTGGACAGGGGGGGTGAAAAACTGTTTTTT
TRBV5-1,few,TRBJ1-1,TRBD1,CASSLGTGDTEAFF,TGCGCCAGCAGCTTGGGGACAGGGGACACTGAAGCTTTCTTT
TRBV9,.,TRBJ1-3,.,CASSADHTIYF,TGTGCCAGCAGCGCGGACCACACCATATATTTT
TRBV4-3,once,TRBJ2-7,.,CASSQGVQENYEQYF,TGCGCCAGCAGCCAAGGGGTGCAGGAGAACTACGAGCAGTACTTC
TRBV7-2,.,TRBJ2-1,.,CASSLFGRRAYNEQFF,TGTGCCAGCAGCTTGTTTGGCAGGAGGGCCTACAATGAGCAGTTCTTC
TRBV25-1,once,TRBJ2-1,.,CASSEWGRAGIYNEQFF,TGTGCCAGCAGTGAATGGGGTCGGGCGGGTATCTACAATGAGCAGTTCTTC
TRBV28,.,TRBJ1-2,.,CASSPPGQHYGYTF,TGTGCCAGCAGTCCGCCGGGACAACACTATGGCTACACCTTC
TRBV19,.,TRBJ2-1,TRBD2,CASSWTSGRTYNEQFF,TGTGCCAGTAGTTGGACTAGCGGGAGAACCTACAATGAGCAGTTCTTC
TRBV11-2,.,TRBJ2-1,.,CASSLEGRSYNEQFF,TGTGCCAGCAGCTTAGAGGGGCGGTCTTACAATGAGCAGTTCTTC
TRBV5-1,.,TRBJ2-7,TRBD1,CASSLRTGQISEQYF,TGCGCCAGCAGCTTAAGGACAGGACAAATTAGCGAGCAGTACTTC
TRBV27,.,TRBJ2-1,.,CASSTGVLVGSSSYNEQFF,TGTGCCAGCAGTACTGGGGTTTTGGTAGGCTCGAGCTCCTACAATGAGCAGTTCTTC
TRBV27,.,TRBJ2-1,.,CASRFSADSSYNEQFF,TGTGCCAGCAGATTTTCAGCGGACAGCTCCTACAATGAGCAGTTCTTC
TRBV7-3,.,TRBJ2-3,.,CASSYGLRTDTQYF,TGTGCCAGCAGCTACGGACTTCGCACAGATACGCAGTATTTT
TRBV7-2,.,TRBJ2-1,.,CASSLGGLPNEQFF,TGTGCCAGCAGCTTAGGGGGTCTACCCAATGAGCAGTTCTTC
TRBV5-1,.,TRBJ1-5,.,CASSLAGVNQPQHF,TGCGCCAGCAGCTTGGCTGGGGTAAATCAGCCCCAGCATTTT
TRBV5-4,.,TRBJ2-3,.,CASSLGGAQQTYTQYF,TGTGCCAGCAGCTTGGGGGGGGCCCAACAAACTTATACGCAGTATTTT
TRBV2,.,TRBJ2-2,.,CASSEYLALVTGELFF,TGTGCCAGCAGTGAATACCTAGCGCTTGTGACCGGGGAGCTGTTTTTT